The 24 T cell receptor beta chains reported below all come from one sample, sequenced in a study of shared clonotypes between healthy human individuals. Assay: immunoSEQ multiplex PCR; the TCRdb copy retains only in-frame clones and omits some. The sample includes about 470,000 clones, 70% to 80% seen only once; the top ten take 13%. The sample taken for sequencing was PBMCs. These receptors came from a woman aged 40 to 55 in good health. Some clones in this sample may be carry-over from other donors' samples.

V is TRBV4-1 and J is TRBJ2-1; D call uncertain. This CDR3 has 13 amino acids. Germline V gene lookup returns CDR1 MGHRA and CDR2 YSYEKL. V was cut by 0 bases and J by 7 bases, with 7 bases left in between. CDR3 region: CASSQDRPNEQFF. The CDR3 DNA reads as TGCGCCAGCAGCCAAGATAGGCCTAATGAGCAGTTCTTC.

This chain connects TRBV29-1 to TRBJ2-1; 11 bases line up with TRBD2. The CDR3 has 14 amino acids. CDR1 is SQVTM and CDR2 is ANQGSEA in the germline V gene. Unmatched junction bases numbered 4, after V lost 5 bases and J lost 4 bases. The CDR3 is CSVMTSGAYNEQFF. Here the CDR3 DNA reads TGCAGCGTTATGACTAGCGGGGCGTACAATGAGCAGTTCTTC.

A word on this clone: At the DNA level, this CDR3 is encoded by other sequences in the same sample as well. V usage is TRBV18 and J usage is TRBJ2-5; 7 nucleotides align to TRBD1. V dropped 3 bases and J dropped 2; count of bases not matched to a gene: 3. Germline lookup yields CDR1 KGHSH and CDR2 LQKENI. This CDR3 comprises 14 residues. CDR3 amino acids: CASSPGTAQETQYF. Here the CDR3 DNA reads TGTGCCAGCTCACCCGGGACAGCTCAAGAGACCCAGTACTTC. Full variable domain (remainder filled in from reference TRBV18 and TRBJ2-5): NAGVMQNPRHLVRRRGQEARLRCSPMKGHSHVYWYRQLPEEGLKFMVYLQKENIIDESGMPKERFSAEFPKEGPSILRIQQVVRGDSAAYFCASSPGTAQETQYFGPGTRLLVL.

This CDR3 reads CASSSGNGGTEAFF. The DNA for the CDR3 is TGTGCCAGCTCATCGGGAAACGGAGGTACTGAAGCTTTCTTT. The chain uses TRBV18 and TRBJ1-1; D gene unclear. The CDR3 sequence is 14 residues long. The V gene's germline CDR1 is KGHSH and CDR2 LQKENI. Trimming cost V 5 bases and J 5 bases, with 15 bases left between them.

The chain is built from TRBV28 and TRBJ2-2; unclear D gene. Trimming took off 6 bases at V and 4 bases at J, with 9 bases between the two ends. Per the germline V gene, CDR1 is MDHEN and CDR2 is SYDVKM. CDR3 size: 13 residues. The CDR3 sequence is CASSHDTTGELFF. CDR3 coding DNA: TGTGCCAGCAGCCATGACACCACCGGGGAGCTGTTTTTT.

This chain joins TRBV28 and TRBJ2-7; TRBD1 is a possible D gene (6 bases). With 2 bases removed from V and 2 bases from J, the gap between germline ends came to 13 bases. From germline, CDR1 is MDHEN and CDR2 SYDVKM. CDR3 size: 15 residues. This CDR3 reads CASSLPQGRPYEQYF. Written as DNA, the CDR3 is TGTGCCAGCAGTTTACCCCAGGGGCGCCCCTACGAGCAGTACTTC.

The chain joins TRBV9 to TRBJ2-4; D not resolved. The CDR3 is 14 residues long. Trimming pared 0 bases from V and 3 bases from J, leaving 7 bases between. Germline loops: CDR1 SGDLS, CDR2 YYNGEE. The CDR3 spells CASSVGPVKNIQYF. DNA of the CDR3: TGTGCCAGCAGCGTAGGTCCGGTCAAAAACATTCAGTACTTC.

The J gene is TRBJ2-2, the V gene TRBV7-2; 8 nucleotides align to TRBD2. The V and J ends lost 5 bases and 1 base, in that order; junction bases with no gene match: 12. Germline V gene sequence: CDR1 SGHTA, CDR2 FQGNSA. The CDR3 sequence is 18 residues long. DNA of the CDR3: TGTGCCAGCAGCCGGGGAGGAGCCCTAGCGGGGAACACCGGGGAGCTGTTTTTT. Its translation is CASSRGGALAGNTGELFF.

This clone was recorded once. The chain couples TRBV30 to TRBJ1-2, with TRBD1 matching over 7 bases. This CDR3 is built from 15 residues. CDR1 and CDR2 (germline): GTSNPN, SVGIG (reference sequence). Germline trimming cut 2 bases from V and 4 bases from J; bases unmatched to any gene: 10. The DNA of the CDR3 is TGTGCCTGGAGTATACAGGGGATTGGCGGCTATGGCTACACCTTC. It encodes CAWSIQGIGGYGYTF. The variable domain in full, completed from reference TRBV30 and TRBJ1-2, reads SQTIHQWPATLVQPVGSPLSLECTVEGTSNPNLYWYRQAAGRGLQLLFYSVGIGQISSEVPQNLSASRPQDRQFILSSKKLLLSDSGFYLCAWSIQGIGGYGYTFGSGTRLTVV.

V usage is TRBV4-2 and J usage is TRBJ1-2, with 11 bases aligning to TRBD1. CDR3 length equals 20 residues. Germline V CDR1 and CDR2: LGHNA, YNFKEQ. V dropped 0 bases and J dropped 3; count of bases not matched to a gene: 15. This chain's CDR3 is CASSQDRGRPGQGVYYGYTF. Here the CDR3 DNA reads TGTGCCAGCAGCCAAGATAGGGGGCGACCGGGACAGGGGGTCTACTATGGCTACACCTTC.

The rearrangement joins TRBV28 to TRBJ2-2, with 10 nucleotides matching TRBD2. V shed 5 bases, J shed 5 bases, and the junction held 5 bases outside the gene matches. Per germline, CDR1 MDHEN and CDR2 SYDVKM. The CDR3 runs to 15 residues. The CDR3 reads CASSPLAGGTGELFF. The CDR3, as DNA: TGTGCCAGCAGTCCCTTAGCGGGAGGAACCGGGGAGCTGTTTTTT.

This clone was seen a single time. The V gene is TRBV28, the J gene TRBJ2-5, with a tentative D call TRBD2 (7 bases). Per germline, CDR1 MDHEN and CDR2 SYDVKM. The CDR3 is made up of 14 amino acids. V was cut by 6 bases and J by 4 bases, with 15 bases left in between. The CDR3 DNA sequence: TGTGCCAGCAGCGAGGGGGGGGTCGGAGAGACCCAGTACTTC. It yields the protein CASSEGGVGETQYF.

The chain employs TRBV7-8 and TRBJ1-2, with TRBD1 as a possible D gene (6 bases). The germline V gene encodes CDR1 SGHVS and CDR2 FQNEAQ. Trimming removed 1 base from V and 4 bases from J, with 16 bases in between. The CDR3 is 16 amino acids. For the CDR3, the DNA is TGTGCCAGCAGCTTAGGGTGGGCAGGGGAGGGCTATGGCTACACCTTC. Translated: CASSLGWAGEGYGYTF.

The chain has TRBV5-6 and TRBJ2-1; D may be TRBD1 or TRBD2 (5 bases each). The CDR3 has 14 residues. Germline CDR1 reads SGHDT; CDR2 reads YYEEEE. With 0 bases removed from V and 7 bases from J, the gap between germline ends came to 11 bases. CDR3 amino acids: CASSLGQGVNEQFF. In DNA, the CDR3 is TGTGCCAGCAGCTTGGGGCAGGGAGTAAATGAGCAGTTCTTC.

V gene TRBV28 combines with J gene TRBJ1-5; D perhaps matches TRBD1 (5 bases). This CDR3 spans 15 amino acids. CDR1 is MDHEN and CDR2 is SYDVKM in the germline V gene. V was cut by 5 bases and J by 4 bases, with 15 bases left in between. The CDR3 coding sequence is TGTGCCAGCAGTAAAGGGACCGCGGGAAATCAGCCCCAGCATTTT. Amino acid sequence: CASSKGTAGNQPQHF.

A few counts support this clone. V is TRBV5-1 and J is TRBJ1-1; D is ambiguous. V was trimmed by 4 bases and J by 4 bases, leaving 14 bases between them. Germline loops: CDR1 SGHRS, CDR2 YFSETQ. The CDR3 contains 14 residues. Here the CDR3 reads CASSRTDESTEAFF. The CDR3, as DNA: TGCGCCAGCAGCCGAACCGATGAGAGCACTGAAGCTTTCTTT.

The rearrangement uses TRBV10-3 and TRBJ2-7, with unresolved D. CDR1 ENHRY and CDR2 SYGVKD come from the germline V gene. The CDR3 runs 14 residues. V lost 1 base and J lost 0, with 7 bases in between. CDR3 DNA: TGTGCCATCAGTGAGTGGCACCGCTCCTACGAGCAGTACTTC. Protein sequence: CAISEWHRSYEQYF.

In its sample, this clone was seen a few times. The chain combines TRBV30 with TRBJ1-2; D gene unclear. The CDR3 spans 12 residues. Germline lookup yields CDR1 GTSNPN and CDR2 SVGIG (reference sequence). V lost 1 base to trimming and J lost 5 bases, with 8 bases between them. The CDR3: CAWSAGGYGYTF. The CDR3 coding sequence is TGTGCCTGGAGTGCAGGAGGGTATGGCTACACCTTC.

The CDR3 bases are TGTGCCAGCAGCTTAGCGGGGGCCTACGAGCAGTACTTC. As protein: CASSLAGAYEQYF. This chain links TRBV7-2 with TRBJ2-7; D may correspond to TRBD1 or TRBD2 (5 bases each). Trimming pared 0 bases from V and 2 bases from J, leaving 5 bases between. The CDR3 contains 13 residues. Germline V gene data show CDR1 as SGHTA and CDR2 as FQGNSA. Complete variable domain (other parts from reference TRBV7-2 and TRBJ2-7): GAGVSQSPSNKVTEKGKDVELRCDPISGHTALYWYRQSLGQGLEFLIYFQGNSAPDKSGLPSDRFSAERTGGSVSTLTIQRTQQEDSAVYLCASSLAGAYEQYFGPGTRLTVT.

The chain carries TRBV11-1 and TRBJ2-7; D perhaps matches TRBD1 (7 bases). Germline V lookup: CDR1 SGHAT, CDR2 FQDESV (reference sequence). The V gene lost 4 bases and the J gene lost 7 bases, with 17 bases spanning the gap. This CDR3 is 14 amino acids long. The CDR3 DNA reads TGTGCCAGCAGCTCAAGGGGGGACAGAGAAGAGCAGTACTTC. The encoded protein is CASSSRGDREEQYF.

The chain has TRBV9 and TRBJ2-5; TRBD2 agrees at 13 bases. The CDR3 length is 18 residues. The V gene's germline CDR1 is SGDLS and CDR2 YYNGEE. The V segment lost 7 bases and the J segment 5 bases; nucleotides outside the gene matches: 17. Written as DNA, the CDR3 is TGTGCCAGCTATCTGCACCTTGGGGGACTAGCGGGAATGGAGACCCAGTACTTC. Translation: CASYLHLGGLAGMETQYF.

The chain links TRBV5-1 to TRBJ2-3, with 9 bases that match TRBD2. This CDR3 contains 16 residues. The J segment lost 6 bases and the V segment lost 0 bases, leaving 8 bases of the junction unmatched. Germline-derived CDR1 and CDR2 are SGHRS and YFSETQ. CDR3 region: CASSLEGSGSPDTQYF. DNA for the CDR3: TGCGCCAGCAGCTTGGAGGGTAGCGGGAGCCCCGATACGCAGTATTTT. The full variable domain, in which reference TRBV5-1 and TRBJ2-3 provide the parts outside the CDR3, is KAGVTQTPRYLIKTRGQQVTLSCSPISGHRSVSWYQQTPGQGLQFLFEYFSETQRNKGNFPGRFSGRQFSNSRSEMNVSTLELGDSALYLCASSLEGSGSPDTQYFGPGTRLTVL.

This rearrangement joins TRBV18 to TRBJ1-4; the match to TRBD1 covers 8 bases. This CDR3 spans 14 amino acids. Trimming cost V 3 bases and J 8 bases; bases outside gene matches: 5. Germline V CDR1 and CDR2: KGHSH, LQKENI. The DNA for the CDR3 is TGTGCCAGCTCACCCCGACAGGGGTCCGAAAAACTGTTTTTT. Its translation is CASSPRQGSEKLFF.

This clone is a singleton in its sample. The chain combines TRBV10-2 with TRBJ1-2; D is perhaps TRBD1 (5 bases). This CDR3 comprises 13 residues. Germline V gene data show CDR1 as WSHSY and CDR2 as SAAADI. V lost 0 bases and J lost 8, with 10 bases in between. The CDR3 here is CASSESQGRGYTF. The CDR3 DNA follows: TGCGCCAGCAGTGAGTCCCAGGGAAGAGGCTACACCTTC.